Each of the 2 T cell receptor beta chains below was sequenced from the same sample in a study of blood T cell repertoires in COVID-19. Only in-frame clones appear in the TCRdb table, and some are missing; sequencing was by immunoSEQ multiplex PCR. The sample records around 140,000 clones, about 86% being singletons. The sample consisted of peripheral blood. These receptors all come from a woman aged 60-75 years with active or convalescent COVID-19.

This clone came up once. Written as DNA, the CDR3 is TGCGCCAGCAGCTTGGCGACAGGGTCCGAAATGTACACCTTC. Translated: CASSLATGSEMYTF. This rearrangement joins TRBV5-1 to TRBJ1-2; 7 bases are shared with TRBD1. The CDR3 runs to 14 residues. Trimming cost V 0 bases and J 11 bases; bases outside gene matches: 10. The V gene's germline CDR1 is SGHRS and CDR2 YFSETQ. Supplemented by reference TRBV5-1 and TRBJ1-2, the full variable domain reads KAGVTQTPRYLIKTRGQQVTLSCSPISGHRSVSWYQQTPGQGLQFLFEYFSETQRNKGNFPGRFSGRQFSNSRSEMNVSTLELGDSALYLCASSLATGSEMYTFGSGTRLTVV.

The chain recombines TRBV28 with TRBJ1-2; D not resolved. Deletions cut 2 bases from V and 8 bases from J, with 9 bases between. Germline V gene lookup returns CDR1 MDHEN and CDR2 SYDVKM. The CDR3 spans 12 residues. In nucleotides, the CDR3 is TGTGCCAGCAGTTTAAGCACCACGGGCTACACCTTC. Amino acid sequence: CASSLSTTGYTF.